This TCR beta chain was identified in a study of human T cells and chemical hapten exposure. The wider study: Mainly, slight library volume differences in the pool made TCR yields vary.

Individual cDNA molecules had unique molecular identifiers attached to them by the library. In the study's own analysis: Per-sample TCR counts ranged from 23,224 to 690,600, median around 100,000. TCRdb redid the calling of the 5' RACE reads with MiXCR, one entry per CDR3 protein. In this record, the V and J calls reflect TCRdb's handling and not the investigators' own analysis. Here the sample spans more than 75,000 distinct CDR3 sequences, around 15% being singletons. This clonotype was seen repeatedly, ten times or more. Its antigen is as yet unknown. Germline V gene lookup returns CDR1 SGHVS and CDR2 FQNEAQ. This CDR3 is built from 14 residues. Trimming left V 1 base short and J 1 base short, with 6 bases between. Study-wide results and caveats: TCRs above 1 in 1000 frequency did not change with DPC sensitization.

Whole blood that had not been fractionated was the source of extracted total RNA. This sequence was found in a female donor in good health. The chain employs TRBV7-8 and TRBJ2-3; D is uncertain. The CDR3 reads CASSLGSGTDTQYF. DNA for the CDR3: TGTGCCAGCAGCTTAGGCTCGGGCACAGATACGCAGTATTTT.